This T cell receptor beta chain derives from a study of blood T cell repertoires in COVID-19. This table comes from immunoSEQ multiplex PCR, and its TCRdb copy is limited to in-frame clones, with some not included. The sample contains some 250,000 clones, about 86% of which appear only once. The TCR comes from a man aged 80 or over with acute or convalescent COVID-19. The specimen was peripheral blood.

Written as DNA, the CDR3 is TGCGCCAGCGGCAGGGGACCCTATTCTGGGGCCAACGTCCTGACTTTC. It codes for CASGRGPYSGANVLTF. This chain links TRBV10-2 with TRBJ2-6; a possible D gene is TRBD1 (6 bases). CDR1 WSHSY and CDR2 SAAADI come from the germline V gene. The CDR3 totals 16 residues. Trimming removed 8 bases at V and 1 base at J, with 15 bases between.